The subject of this entry is one T cell receptor beta chain. Its matching antigen is unknown. These data come from a study of Graves' ophthalmopathy and Graves' hyperthyroidism. As for the study in general: Peripheral blood collection took place at initial diagnosis, before any treatment. Points from the study as a whole: The blood repertoire also included most expanded thyroid clonotypes above 0.001 frequency. A model of 13 signatures distinguished ophthalmopathy from stable hyperthyroidism at less than 90% sensitivity and roughly 81% specificity.

Investigators amplified TCR beta CDR3 regions from RNA transcripts. An initial RT-PCR round employing HTBI primers preceded a second-round multiplex PCR. TCRdb re-analysed the multiplex PCR reads in MiXCR, keeping a single row per CDR3 protein. Found here are about 660,000 distinct CDR3 sequences, roughly 39% of them singletons; the top ten hold more than 3%. This CDR3 spans 18 amino acids. J gave up 2 bases and V 4 bases, and 9 bases lay outside the gene matches. Germline CDR1 SGHDT, CDR2 YYEEEE. It was from 8 to 10 ml of fresh peripheral blood that the PBMCs came. Sequenced material: peripheral blood. V gene TRBV5-6 combines with J gene TRBJ2-2, with TRBD1 identical over 12 bases. The sequence was collected from an adult man with Graves' ophthalmopathy. The CDR3 DNA reads TGTGCCAGCAGCCTACCCGGGACAGGGGGCTTCAACACCGGGGAGCTGTTTTTT. Translated, it gives CASSLPGTGGFNTGELFF.